The entry below gives a single TCR beta chain sequence along with its context. Its antigen is undetermined. This entry comes from a study of identical twins. One entry per CDR3 protein, called by TCRdb with MiXCR from the 5' RACE reads. The sample has 500,000 or so distinct CDR3 sequences, more than 13% seen once. The CDR3 length is 14 residues. V lost 8 bases to trimming and J lost 0 bases, with 13 bases between them. CDR1 is DFQATT and CDR2 is SNEGSKA in the germline V gene (reference sequence). Study-level results: Out-of-frame alpha sequences shared between twins exhibited an excess of low generation probability.

No donor was unhealthy or non-Caucasian. These same data were also listed under a study on yellow fever vaccine responses in identical twins. As that study records: Twins reportedly appeared to share part of their vaccine T cell response while keeping part individual.

The sample consisted of CD4+ T cells sorted from blood. The receptor's source is a woman in her late teens or twenties in good health. V usage is TRBV20-1 and J usage is TRBJ2-2; the D call may be TRBD1 or TRBD2 (5 bases each). CDR3 sequence (DNA): TGCAGTTTGCCCCGGGACGCGAACACCGGGGAGCTGTTTTTT. Protein: CSLPRDANTGELFF.